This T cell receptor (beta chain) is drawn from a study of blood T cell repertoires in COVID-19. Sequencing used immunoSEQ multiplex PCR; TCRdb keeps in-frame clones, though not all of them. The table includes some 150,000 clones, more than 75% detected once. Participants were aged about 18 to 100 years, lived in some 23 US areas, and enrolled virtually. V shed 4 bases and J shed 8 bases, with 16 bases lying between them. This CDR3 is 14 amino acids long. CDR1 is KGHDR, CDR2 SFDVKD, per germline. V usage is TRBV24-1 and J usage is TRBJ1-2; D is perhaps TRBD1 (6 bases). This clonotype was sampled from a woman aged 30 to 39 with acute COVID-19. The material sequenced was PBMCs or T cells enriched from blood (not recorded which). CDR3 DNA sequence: TGTGCCACCAGTGACACGACCAGGGGTCGGGGCTACACCTTC. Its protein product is CATSDTTRGRGYTF.